The 5 T cell receptor beta chains below were found in one sample sequenced in a study of breast tumors, draining lymph nodes, adjacent tissues. Breast cancer patients provided tissue from their axillary draining lymph nodes. TCRdb independently ran MiXCR on the multiplex PCR reads; one entry per CDR3 protein. The sample has roughly 110,000 distinct CDR3 sequences; about 31% are singletons. Input material: axillary lymph node tissue. Every receptor here comes from a female donor with breast cancer. Some clones in this sample may be carry-over from other donors' samples.

This clonotype was detected many times. The chain joins TRBV11-2 to TRBJ2-7; no clear D gene. Per germline, CDR1 SGHAT and CDR2 FQNNGV. The CDR3 consists of 12 residues. V was trimmed by 0 bases and J by 2 bases, leaving 2 bases between them. The CDR3 reads CASSLDTYEQYF. The CDR3 nucleotides read TGTGCCAGCAGCTTAGATACCTACGAGCAGTACTTC.

DNA for the CDR3: TGTGCCATCAGTTTGCGGGGAGTCCCCGGGCTGTGCTCTGGGGCCAACGTCCTGACTTTC. The encoded protein is CAISLRGVPGLCSGANVLTF. The J gene is TRBJ2-6, the V gene TRBV10-3; possible D gene TRBD2, 6 bases. Trimming cost V 5 bases and J 0 bases, with 23 bases left between them. Germline V lookup: CDR1 ENHRY, CDR2 SYGVKD. This CDR3 has 20 amino acids.

This clonotype was picked up many times. The chain recombines TRBV5-1 with TRBJ2-7; perhaps TRBD1 as D (6 bases). The V gene lost 1 base and the J gene lost 4 bases, with 18 bases spanning the gap. Germline-derived CDR1 and CDR2 are SGHRS and YFSETQ. This CDR3 is 16 amino acids long. CDR3 region: CASSLLPEGGSYEQYF. CDR3 sequence (DNA): TGCGCCAGCAGCTTGCTCCCCGAAGGGGGTAGTTACGAGCAGTACTTC.

At least ten counts were recorded for this clonotype. The rearrangement uses TRBV5-1 and TRBJ2-5; 13 bases agree with TRBD2. Germline assignment: CDR1 SGHRS and CDR2 YFSETQ. V lost 0 bases to trimming and J lost 2 bases; unmatched junction nucleotides: 1. The CDR3 has 16 residues. The CDR3 spells CASSLGGLAGQETQYF. The CDR3 DNA follows: TGCGCCAGCAGCTTGGGGGGACTAGCGGGACAAGAGACCCAGTACTTC.

This clonotype was detected many times. The chain is built from TRBV6-1 and TRBJ1-5; TRBD1 matches 8 bases. The CDR3 is 18 residues long. Germline V gives CDR1 MNHNS, CDR2 SASEGT. V shed 7 bases and J 0 bases; nucleotides not matched to a gene: 14. The CDR3 coding sequence is TGTGCCAGCACCCAGCTGGACAGGGTGGATTTTAGCAATCAGCCCCAGCATTTT. This codes for CASTQLDRVDFSNQPQHF.